The 18 T cell receptor beta chains below all came from one sample that was sequenced in a study of control samples from healthy donors and cancer patients. The table came from immunoSEQ multiplex PCR; TCRdb's copy has only in-frame clones and leaves some out. The sample has some 150,000 clones, about 94% seen once; the top ten hold approximately 6%. Sample: blood. The receptors were gathered from a middle-aged man in good health.

This chain connects TRBV3-1 (or the pseudogene TRBV3-2) to TRBJ2-1; D is possibly TRBD2 (7 bases). The CDR3 loop spans 17 amino acids. From germline, CDR1 is LGHDT and CDR2 YNNKEL (reference sequence). V was cut by 1 base and J by 7 bases, with 20 bases left in between. The CDR3 nucleotides are TGTGCCAGCAGCCAAGGAGGATTGCGGGGGCCGGGGAATGAGCAGTTCTTC. Amino acids: CASSQGGLRGPGNEQFF.

J is TRBJ1-5 and V is TRBV27, with 10 bases identical to TRBD1. J lost 4 bases, V lost 3 bases, and 9 bases had no gene match. CDR3 length equals 17 residues. Germline-derived CDR1 and CDR2 are MNHEY and SMNVEV (reference sequence). The CDR3 nucleotides read TGTGCCAGCAGTTTGACAGGGGGCCTCTCTCTGAATCAGCCCCAGCATTTT. Its translation is CASSLTGGLSLNQPQHF.

The rearrangement joins TRBV12-3 or TRBV12-4 to TRBJ2-7; the D gene is possibly TRBD1 (6 bases). Trimming removed 4 bases from V and 6 bases from J, with 10 bases in between. The CDR3 sequence is 12 residues long. For the CDR3, the DNA is TGTGCCAGCAGTTCCGGGACAACCGAGCAGTACTTC. Translated, it gives CASSSGTTEQYF.

The rearrangement uses TRBV18 and TRBJ2-7; D is undetermined. This CDR3 comprises 12 residues. CDR1 and CDR2 from the germline V gene are KGHSH and LQKENI. V lost 3 bases and J lost 7, with 10 bases in between. The CDR3 reads CASSPGPGEQYF. Here the CDR3 DNA reads TGTGCCAGCTCACCTGGGCCCGGAGAGCAGTACTTC.

The chain joins TRBV19 to TRBJ1-1; TRBD1 matches at 9 bases. Trimming removed 5 bases from V and 1 base from J; junction bases left unmatched: 5. This CDR3 spans 15 amino acids. CDR1 LNHDA and CDR2 SQIVND come from the germline V gene (reference sequence). CDR3 amino acids: CASSLSGQGNTEAFF. The CDR3 nucleotides read TGTGCCAGTAGTCTTTCGGGACAGGGGAACACTGAAGCTTTCTTT.

V and J are TRBV5-1 and TRBJ2-5, with TRBD1 matching over 10 bases. Trimming removed 4 bases from V and 4 bases from J; junction bases left unmatched: 7. The length of the CDR3 is 15 residues. CDR1 is SGHRS, CDR2 YFSETQ, per germline. This CDR3 reads CASSTTGGAGETQYF. In DNA, the CDR3 is TGCGCCAGCAGCACGACAGGGGGCGCGGGAGAGACCCAGTACTTC.

In DNA, the CDR3 is TGTGCCAGCACCAAAGGGCGTGGGGCGGGGACTGAAGCTTTCTTT. Amino acid sequence: CASTKGRGAGTEAFF. The V gene is TRBV6-5, the J gene TRBJ1-1; a weak D match, TRBD1 (5 bases). The CDR3 contains 15 residues. The V gene's germline CDR1 is MNHEY and CDR2 SVGAGI. Between the trimmed V and J ends, which lost 7 bases and 5 bases, there was a span of 20 bases.

This clone appeared a single time. This sequence joins TRBV29-1 and TRBJ2-2; no definite D call. Germline-derived CDR1 and CDR2 are SQVTM and ANQGSEA. CDR3 size: 15 residues. CDR3 DNA: TGCAGTGGGGTTATGAGCAGAACGAACACCGGGGAGCTGTTTTTT. This codes for CSGVMSRTNTGELFF.

This chain links TRBV5-1 with TRBJ1-2; perhaps TRBD1 as D (6 bases). Germline V gene sequence: CDR1 SGHRS, CDR2 YFSETQ. V lost 3 bases, J lost 8 bases, and 20 bases lay in between. The CDR3 is 15 residues long. The DNA of the CDR3 is TGCGCCAGCAGCTCGACGGGGACAATTAAATCGGGCTACACCTTC. It specifies CASSSTGTIKSGYTF.

This sequence joins TRBV6-5 and TRBJ1-2; TRBD1 is a possible D gene (5 bases). The V end lost 7 bases, the J end lost 4 bases, and 19 bases lay between the germline ends. Per the germline V gene, CDR1 is MNHEY and CDR2 is SVGAGI. This CDR3 has 15 residues. The DNA for the CDR3 is TGTGCCAGCACCGCCGACAGCTCAAGTCCCTATGGCTACACCTTC. Protein product: CASTADSSSPYGYTF.

V usage is TRBV5-5 and J usage is TRBJ1-2; tentatively, D is TRBD1 (6 bases). This CDR3 comprises 12 residues. Per the germline V gene, CDR1 is SGHKS and CDR2 is YYEKEE (reference sequence). V lost 6 bases to trimming and J lost 3 bases, with 9 bases between them. The CDR3 sequence: CASKNRDYGYTF. Written as DNA, the CDR3 is TGTGCCAGCAAGAACAGGGACTATGGCTACACCTTC.

This sequence joins TRBV19 and TRBJ1-5; D might be TRBD1 (5 bases). The CDR3 has 18 residues. CDR1 LNHDA and CDR2 SQIVND come from the germline V gene (reference sequence). The V end was cut by 1 base, the J end by 11 bases, with 27 bases between. The CDR3 nucleotides are TGTGCCAGTAGTATAGGAGGGGCAGATTCCCTCGTCAGGGTAGCCCAGCATTTT. It encodes CASSIGGADSLVRVAQHF.

The chain uses TRBV6-6 and TRBJ1-6; D unresolved. V lost 10 bases to trimming and J lost 7 bases, with 8 bases between them. Germline V gives CDR1 MNHNY, CDR2 SVGAGI (reference sequence). The CDR3 runs 11 residues. The CDR3 sequence: CATASNSPLHF. DNA for the CDR3: TGTGCCACCGCGTCAAATTCACCCCTCCACTTT.

The J gene is TRBJ1-5, the V gene TRBV21-1. TRBV21-1 is a recognized pseudogene. CDR3 length equals 19 residues. The CDR3 nucleotides are TGTGCCAGCAGCAAGGGAGAACTGGGGCACTGGCGTTGCAATCAGCCCCAGCATTTT. Its translation: CASSKGELGHWRCNQPQHF.

The chain recombines TRBV4-3 with TRBJ1-2; D may be TRBD1 (5 bases). The CDR3 is 16 residues long. The V and J ends lost 1 base and 6 bases respectively, with 18 bases between them. CDR1 LGHNA and CDR2 YSLEER come from the germline V gene. CDR3 in DNA: TGCGCCAGCAGCCAAGTGGGCAGCGGGGCTCCTGATGGCTACACCTTC. Protein sequence: CASSQVGSGAPDGYTF.

Concerning this clone: The junction departs from the called germline gene at one end, perhaps through a read error. V gene TRBV6-5 combines with J gene TRBJ2-1; D not resolved. CDR1 and CDR2 from the germline V gene are MNHEY and SVGAGI. The CDR3 runs 11 residues. As DNA, the CDR3 is TGTGCCAGCAGTTCCTTCAATGAGCAGTTCTTC. Its protein is CASSSFNEQFF.

The V call is TRBV7-2, the J call TRBJ1-1; D unclear. The V and J ends lost 4 bases and 4 bases respectively, with 7 bases between them. CDR1 and CDR2 from the germline V gene are SGHTA and FQGNSA. There are 12 residues in the CDR3. This chain's CDR3 is CASSSTLTEAFF. Written as DNA, the CDR3 is TGTGCCAGCAGCTCAACTCTCACTGAAGCTTTCTTT.

The chain uses TRBV12-3 or TRBV12-4 and TRBJ2-7; no clear D. The CDR3 extends over 13 amino acids. V lost 2 bases and J 4 bases, leaving 9 bases between the germline ends. The CDR3 here is CASSLSPGYEQYF. Written as DNA, the CDR3 is TGTGCCAGCAGTTTATCCCCCGGGTACGAGCAGTACTTC.